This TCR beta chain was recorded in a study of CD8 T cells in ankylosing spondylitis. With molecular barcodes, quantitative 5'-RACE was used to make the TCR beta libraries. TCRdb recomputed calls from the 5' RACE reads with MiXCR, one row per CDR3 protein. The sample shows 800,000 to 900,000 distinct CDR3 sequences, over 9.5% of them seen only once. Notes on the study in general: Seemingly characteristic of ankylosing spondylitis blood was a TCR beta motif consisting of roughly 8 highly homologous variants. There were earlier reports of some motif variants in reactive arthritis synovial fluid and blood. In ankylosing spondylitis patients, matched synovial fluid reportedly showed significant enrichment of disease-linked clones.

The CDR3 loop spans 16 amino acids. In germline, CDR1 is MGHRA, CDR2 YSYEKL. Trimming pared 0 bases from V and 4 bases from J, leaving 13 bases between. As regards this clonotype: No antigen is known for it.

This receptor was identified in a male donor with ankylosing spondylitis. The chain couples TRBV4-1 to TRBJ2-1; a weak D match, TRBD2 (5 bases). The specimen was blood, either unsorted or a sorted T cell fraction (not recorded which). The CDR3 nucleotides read TGCGCCAGCAGCCAAGAACGCGGGCTTTCGTACAATGAGCAGTTCTTC. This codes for CASSQERGLSYNEQFF.